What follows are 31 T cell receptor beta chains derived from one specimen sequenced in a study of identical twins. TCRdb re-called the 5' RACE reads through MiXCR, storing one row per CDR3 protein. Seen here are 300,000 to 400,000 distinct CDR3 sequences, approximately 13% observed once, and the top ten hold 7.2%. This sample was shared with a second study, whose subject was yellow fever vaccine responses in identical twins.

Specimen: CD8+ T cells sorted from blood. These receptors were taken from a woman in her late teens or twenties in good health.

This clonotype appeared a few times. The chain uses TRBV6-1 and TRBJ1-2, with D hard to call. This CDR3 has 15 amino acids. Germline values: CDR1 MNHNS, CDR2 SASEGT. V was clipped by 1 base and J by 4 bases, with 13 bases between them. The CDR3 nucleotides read TGTGCCAGCAGTGAAGAAGTCGAGGGTTCCTATGGCTACACCTTC. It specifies CASSEEVEGSYGYTF.

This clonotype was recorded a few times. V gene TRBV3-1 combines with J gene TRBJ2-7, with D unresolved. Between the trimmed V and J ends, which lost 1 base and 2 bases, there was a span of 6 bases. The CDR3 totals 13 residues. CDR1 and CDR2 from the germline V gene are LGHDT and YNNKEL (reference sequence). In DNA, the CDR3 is TGTGCCAGCAGCCAAGGACGGACCTACGAGCAGTACTTC. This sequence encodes CASSQGRTYEQYF.

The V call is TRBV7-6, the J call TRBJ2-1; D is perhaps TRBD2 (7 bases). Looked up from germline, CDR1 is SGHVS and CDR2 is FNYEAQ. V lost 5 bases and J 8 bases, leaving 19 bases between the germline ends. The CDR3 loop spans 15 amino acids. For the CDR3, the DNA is TGTGCCAGCAGCCCGGGGGGCGGGAGAGGCGATGAGCAGTTCTTC. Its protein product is CASSPGGGRGDEQFF.

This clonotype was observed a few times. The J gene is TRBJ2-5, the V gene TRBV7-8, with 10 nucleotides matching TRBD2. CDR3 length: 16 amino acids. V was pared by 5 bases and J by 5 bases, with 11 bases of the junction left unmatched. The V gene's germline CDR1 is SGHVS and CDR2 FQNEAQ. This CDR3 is CASSPHSSGRRETQYF. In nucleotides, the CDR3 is TGTGCCAGCAGCCCGCATTCTAGCGGGAGACGCGAGACCCAGTACTTC.

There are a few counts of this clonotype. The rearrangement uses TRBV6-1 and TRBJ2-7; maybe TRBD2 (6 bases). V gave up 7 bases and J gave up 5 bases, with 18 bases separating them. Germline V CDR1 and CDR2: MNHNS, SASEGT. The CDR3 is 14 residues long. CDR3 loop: CASTLDYSLDEQYF. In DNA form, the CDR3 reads TGTGCCAGCACACTGGACTATTCTCTAGACGAGCAGTACTTC.

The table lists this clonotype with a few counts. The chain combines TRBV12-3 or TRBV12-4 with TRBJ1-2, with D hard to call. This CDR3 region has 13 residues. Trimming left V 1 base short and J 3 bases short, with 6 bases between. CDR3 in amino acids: CASSLEGDYGYTF. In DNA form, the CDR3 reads TGTGCCAGCAGTTTAGAGGGCGACTATGGCTACACCTTC.

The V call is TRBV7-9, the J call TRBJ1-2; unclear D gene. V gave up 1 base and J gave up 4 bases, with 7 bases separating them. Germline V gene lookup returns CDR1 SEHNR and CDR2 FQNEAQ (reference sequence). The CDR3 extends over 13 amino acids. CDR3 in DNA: TGTGCCAGCAGCTTAGGGACGTCCTATGGCTACACCTTC. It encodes CASSLGTSYGYTF.

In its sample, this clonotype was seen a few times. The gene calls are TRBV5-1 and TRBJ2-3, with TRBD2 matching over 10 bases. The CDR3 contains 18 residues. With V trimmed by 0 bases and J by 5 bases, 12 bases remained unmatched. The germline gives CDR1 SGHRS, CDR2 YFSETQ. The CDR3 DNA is TGCGCCAGCAGCTTGGAGGCTAGCGGGAGCCTGATAGGAGATACGCAGTATTTT. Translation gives CASSLEASGSLIGDTQYF.

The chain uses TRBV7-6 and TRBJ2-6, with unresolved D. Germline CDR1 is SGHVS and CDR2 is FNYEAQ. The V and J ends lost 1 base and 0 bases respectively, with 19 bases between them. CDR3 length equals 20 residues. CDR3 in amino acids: CASSLVSVADGSSGANVLTF. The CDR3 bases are TGTGCCAGCAGCTTAGTGTCGGTGGCCGACGGAAGCTCTGGGGCCAACGTCCTGACTTTC.

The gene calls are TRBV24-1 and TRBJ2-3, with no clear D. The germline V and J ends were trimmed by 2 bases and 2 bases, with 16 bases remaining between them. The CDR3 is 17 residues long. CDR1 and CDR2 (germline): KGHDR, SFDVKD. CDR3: CATSDSRISLLTDTQYF. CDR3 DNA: TGTGCCACCAGTGATTCAAGGATAAGCCTACTCACAGATACGCAGTATTTT.

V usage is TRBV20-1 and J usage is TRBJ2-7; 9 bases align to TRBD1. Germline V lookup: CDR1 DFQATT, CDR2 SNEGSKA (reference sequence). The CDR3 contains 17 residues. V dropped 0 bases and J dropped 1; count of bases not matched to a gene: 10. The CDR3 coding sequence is TGCAGTGCTAGAGATTCTCCAGGGACAGGGCTTTCCTACGAGCAGTACTTC. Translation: CSARDSPGTGLSYEQYF.

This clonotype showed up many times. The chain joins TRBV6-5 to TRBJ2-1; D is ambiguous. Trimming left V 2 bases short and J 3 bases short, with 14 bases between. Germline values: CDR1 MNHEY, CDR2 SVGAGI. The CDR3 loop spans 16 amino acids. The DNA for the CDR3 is TGTGCCAGCAGTTACCTTCCGCAAGCCGGCTACAATGAGCAGTTCTTC. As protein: CASSYLPQAGYNEQFF.

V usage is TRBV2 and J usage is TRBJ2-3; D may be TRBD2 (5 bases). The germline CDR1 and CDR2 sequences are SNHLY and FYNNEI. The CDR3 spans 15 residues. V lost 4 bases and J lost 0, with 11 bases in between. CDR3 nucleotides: TGTGCCAGCAGTGCTTGGGCGGGCAGCACAGATACGCAGTATTTT. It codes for CASSAWAGSTDTQYF.

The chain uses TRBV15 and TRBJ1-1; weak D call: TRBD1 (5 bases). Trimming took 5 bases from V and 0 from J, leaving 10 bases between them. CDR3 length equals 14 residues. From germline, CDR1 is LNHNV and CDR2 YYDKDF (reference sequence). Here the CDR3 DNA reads TGTGCCACCAGCCCGGTGGGGCTGAACACTGAAGCTTTCTTT. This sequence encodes CATSPVGLNTEAFF.

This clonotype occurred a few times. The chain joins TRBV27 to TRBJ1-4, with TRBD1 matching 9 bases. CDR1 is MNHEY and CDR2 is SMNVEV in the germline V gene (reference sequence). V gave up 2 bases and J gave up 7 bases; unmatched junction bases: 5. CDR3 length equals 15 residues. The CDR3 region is CASSLTGGAVEKLFF. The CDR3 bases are TGTGCCAGCAGTTTAACAGGGGGCGCGGTTGAAAAACTGTTTTTT.

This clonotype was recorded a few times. The CDR3: CASSSGLAGAERKVAKNIQYF. As DNA, the CDR3 is TGCGCCAGCAGCTCGGGACTAGCGGGAGCGGAGAGGAAAGTAGCCAAAAACATTCAGTACTTC. The rearrangement links TRBV5-1 to TRBJ2-4; 14 bases are shared with TRBD2. Germline CDR1 and CDR2: SGHRS and YFSETQ. V was pared by 3 bases and J by 0 bases, with 14 bases of the junction left unmatched. This CDR3 contains 21 residues.

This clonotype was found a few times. The CDR3: CASSLWGSYEQYF. The CDR3 DNA reads TGCGCCAGCAGCCTTTGGGGCTCCTACGAGCAGTACTTC. The rearrangement joins TRBV4-1 to TRBJ2-7; D gene unclear. The CDR3 is 13 residues long. Germline CDR1 and CDR2: MGHRA and YSYEKL. The V gene lost 4 bases and the J gene lost 0 bases, with 7 bases spanning the gap.

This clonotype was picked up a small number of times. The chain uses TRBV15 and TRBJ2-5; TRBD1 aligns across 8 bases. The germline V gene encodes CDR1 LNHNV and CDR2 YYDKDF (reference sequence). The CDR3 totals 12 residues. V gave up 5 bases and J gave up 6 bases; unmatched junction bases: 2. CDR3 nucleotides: TGTGCCACCAGCCAGGGGGCACAGACCCAGTACTTC. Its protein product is CATSQGAQTQYF.

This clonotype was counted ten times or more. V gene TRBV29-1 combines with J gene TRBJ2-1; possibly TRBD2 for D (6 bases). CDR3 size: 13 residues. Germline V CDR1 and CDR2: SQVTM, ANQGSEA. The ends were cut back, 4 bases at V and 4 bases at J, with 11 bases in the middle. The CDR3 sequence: CSVVGGGYNEQFF. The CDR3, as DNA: TGCAGCGTTGTGGGGGGAGGTTACAATGAGCAGTTCTTC.

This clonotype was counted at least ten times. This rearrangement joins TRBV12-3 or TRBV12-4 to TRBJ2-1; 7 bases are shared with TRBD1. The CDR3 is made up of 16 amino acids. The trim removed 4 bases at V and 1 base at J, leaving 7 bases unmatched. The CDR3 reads CASSSTGVGSYNEQFF. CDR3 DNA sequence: TGTGCCAGCAGTTCCACAGGGGTCGGGTCCTACAATGAGCAGTTCTTC.

CDR3 in amino acids: CASSLTSGRPYEQYF. CDR3 bases: TGTGCCAGCAGTCTGACTAGCGGGAGACCCTACGAGCAGTACTTC. This sequence joins TRBV25-1 and TRBJ2-7; TRBD2 agrees at 12 bases. This CDR3 is 15 amino acids long. Germline CDR1 MGHDK, CDR2 SYGVNS. V was clipped by 5 bases and J by 2 bases; unmatched bases: 4.

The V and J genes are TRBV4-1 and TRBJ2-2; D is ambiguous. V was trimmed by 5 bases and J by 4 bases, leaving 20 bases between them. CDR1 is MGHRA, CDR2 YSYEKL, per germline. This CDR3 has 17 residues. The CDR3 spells CASSALGRQIVTGELFF. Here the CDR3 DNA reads TGCGCCAGCAGCGCACTTGGCCGGCAGATTGTCACCGGGGAGCTGTTTTTT.

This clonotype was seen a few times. CDR3 region: CASSVRTGVVQPQHF. Written as DNA, the CDR3 is TGTGCCAGCAGTGTACGGACGGGGGTGGTACAGCCCCAGCATTTT. The V gene is TRBV28, the J gene TRBJ1-5, with D perhaps TRBD1 (5 bases). The CDR3 totals 15 residues. Trimming removed 5 bases at V and 7 bases at J, with 18 bases between. Germline V gene lookup returns CDR1 MDHEN and CDR2 SYDVKM. Full variable domain (missing parts from reference TRBV28 and TRBJ1-5): DVKVTQSSRYLVKRTGEKVFLECVQDMDHENMFWYRQDPGLGLRLIYFSYDVKMKEKGDIPEGYSVSREKKERFSLILESASTNQTSMYLCASSVRTGVVQPQHFGDGTRLSIL.

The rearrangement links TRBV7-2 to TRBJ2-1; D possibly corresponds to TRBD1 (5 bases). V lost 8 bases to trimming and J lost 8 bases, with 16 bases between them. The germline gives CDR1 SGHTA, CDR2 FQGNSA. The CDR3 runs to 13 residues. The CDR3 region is CASGYQGSHEQFF. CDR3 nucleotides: TGTGCCAGCGGCTACCAGGGTTCCCATGAGCAGTTCTTC.

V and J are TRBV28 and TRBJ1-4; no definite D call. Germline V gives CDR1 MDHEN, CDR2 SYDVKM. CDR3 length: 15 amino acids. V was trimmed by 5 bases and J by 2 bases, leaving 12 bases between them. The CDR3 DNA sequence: TGTGCCAGCAGTCCCCTGAGGGCCACTAATGAAAAACTGTTTTTT. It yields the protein CASSPLRATNEKLFF.

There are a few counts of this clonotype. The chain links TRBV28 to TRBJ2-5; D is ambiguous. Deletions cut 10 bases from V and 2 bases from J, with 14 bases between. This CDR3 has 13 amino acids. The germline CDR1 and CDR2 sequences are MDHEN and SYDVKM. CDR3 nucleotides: TGTGCCACCCGGGTTCCCCAACAAGAGACCCAGTACTTC. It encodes CATRVPQQETQYF.

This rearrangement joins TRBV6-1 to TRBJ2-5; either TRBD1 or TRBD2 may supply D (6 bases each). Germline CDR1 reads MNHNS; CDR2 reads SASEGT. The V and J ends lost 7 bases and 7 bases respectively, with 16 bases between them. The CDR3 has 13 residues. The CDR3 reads CASIPGAFGTQYF. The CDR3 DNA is TGTGCCAGCATTCCGGGGGCTTTCGGGACCCAGTACTTC.

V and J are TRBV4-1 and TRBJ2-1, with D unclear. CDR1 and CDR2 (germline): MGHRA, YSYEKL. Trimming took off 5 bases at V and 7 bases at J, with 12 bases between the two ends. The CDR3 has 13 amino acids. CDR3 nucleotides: TGCGCCAGCAGCGCCTGGGGTGTTAATGAGCAGTTCTTC. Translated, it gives CASSAWGVNEQFF.

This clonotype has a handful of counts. CDR3 protein: CASSFDSSSYNEQFF. CDR3 nucleotides: TGTGCCAGCAGTTTTGACTCTAGCTCCTACAATGAGCAGTTCTTC. J is TRBJ2-1 and V is TRBV28; D is ambiguous. The CDR3 runs to 15 residues. The ends were cut back, 3 bases at V and 0 bases at J, with 9 bases in the middle. The germline CDR1 and CDR2 sequences are MDHEN and SYDVKM.

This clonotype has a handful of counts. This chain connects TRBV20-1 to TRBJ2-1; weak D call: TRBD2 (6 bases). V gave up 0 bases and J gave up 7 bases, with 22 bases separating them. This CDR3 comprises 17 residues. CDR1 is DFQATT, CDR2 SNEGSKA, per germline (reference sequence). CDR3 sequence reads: CSARDLASVSSKNEQFF. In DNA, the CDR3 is TGCAGTGCTAGAGATCTCGCTAGCGTCTCTTCCAAGAATGAGCAGTTCTTC.

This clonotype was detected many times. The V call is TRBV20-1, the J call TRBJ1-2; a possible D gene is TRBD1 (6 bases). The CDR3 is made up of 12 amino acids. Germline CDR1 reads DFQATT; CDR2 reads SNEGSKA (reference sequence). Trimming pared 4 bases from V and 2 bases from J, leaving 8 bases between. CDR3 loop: CSAITGNYGYTF. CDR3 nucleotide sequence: TGCAGTGCTATAACAGGGAACTATGGCTACACCTTC.